The 26 T cell receptor beta chains below come from one sample, sequenced in a study of immune evolution from preneoplasia to lung adenocarcinoma. The table came from immunoSEQ multiplex PCR; TCRdb's copy has only in-frame clones and leaves some out. The sample includes some 6,200 clones, about 76% seen only once; the top ten take less than 25%. Specimen: FFPE adjacent normal lung tissue. The origin of the receptors is a person aged 60-79 years with lung adenocarcinoma.

This chain uses TRBV29-1 with TRBJ1-5; D call uncertain. Trimming shortened V by 4 bases and J by 1 base, and 11 bases separated the two germline ends. Germline-derived CDR1 and CDR2 are SQVTM and ANQGSEA. CDR3 size: 14 residues. CDR3 region: CSVGSGYSNQPQHF. In nucleotides, the CDR3 is TGCAGCGTTGGATCCGGATACAGCAATCAGCCCCAGCATTTT.

V gene TRBV15 combines with J gene TRBJ1-2, with unresolved D. CDR3 length: 14 amino acids. Germline CDR1 LNHNV, CDR2 YYDKDF (reference sequence). V was trimmed by 3 bases and J by 4 bases, leaving 12 bases between them. The CDR3 sequence is CATSRGKASYGYTF. The CDR3 coding sequence is TGTGCCACCAGCAGGGGCAAAGCGAGCTATGGCTACACCTTC.

This clone was seen a handful of times. The chain is built from TRBV10-1 and TRBJ1-1; tentative D call: TRBD1 (5 bases). Germline CDR1 reads WNHNN; CDR2 reads SYGVQD (reference sequence). The CDR3 spans 14 residues. Trimming took off 0 bases at V and 1 base at J, with 6 bases between the two ends. The CDR3 DNA is TGCGCCAGCAGTGAGTCGGGGCGGAACACTGAAGCTTTCTTT. Protein: CASSESGRNTEAFF.

J is TRBJ1-4 and V is TRBV9, with 9 positions matching TRBD1. CDR3 length: 16 residues. Germline loops: CDR1 SGDLS, CDR2 YYNGEE. The V segment lost 4 bases and the J segment 2 bases; nucleotides outside the gene matches: 6. Here the CDR3 DNA reads TGTGCCAGCAGCTTGGGACAGGGTGCGACTAATGAAAAACTGTTTTTT. Encoded protein: CASSLGQGATNEKLFF. The full variable domain, in which reference TRBV9 and TRBJ1-4 provide the parts outside the CDR3, is DSGVTQTPKHLITATGQRVTLRCSPRSGDLSVYWYQQSLDQGLQFLIQYYNGEERAKGNILERFSAQQFPDLHSELNLSSLELGDSALYFCASSLGQGATNEKLFFGSGTQLSVL.

This chain links TRBV29-1 with TRBJ1-3; D might be TRBD1 (5 bases). This CDR3 has 12 amino acids. Germline V gene lookup returns CDR1 SQVTM and CDR2 ANQGSEA. The germline V and J ends were trimmed by 8 bases and 1 base, with 9 bases remaining between them. In DNA, the CDR3 is TGCAGCATCCAGGGTTCTGGAAACACCATATATTTT. It yields the protein CSIQGSGNTIYF.

This clone came up once. This sequence joins TRBV29-1 and TRBJ1-4; 7 bases match TRBD1. The CDR3 has 12 amino acids. Per the germline V gene, CDR1 is SQVTM and CDR2 is ANQGSEA. Trimming at V came to 5 bases and at J to 8 bases, leaving 5 bases not matched to a gene. In DNA, the CDR3 is TGCAGCGTTCAGACAGGGCTGGAAAAACTGTTTTTT. This codes for CSVQTGLEKLFF. Full variable domain (missing parts from reference TRBV29-1 and TRBJ1-4): SAVISQKPSRDICQRGTSLTIQCQVDSQVTMMFWYRQQPGQSLTLIATANQGSEATYESGFVIDKFPISRPNLTFSTLTVSNMSPEDSSIYLCSVQTGLEKLFFGSGTQLSVL.

This clone has just a few counts. The chain links TRBV6-1 to TRBJ1-2; D is undetermined. The CDR3 covers 12 residues. The germline V and J ends were trimmed by 4 bases and 5 bases, with 8 bases remaining between them. CDR1 MNHNS and CDR2 SASEGT come from the germline V gene. The CDR3 DNA sequence: TGTGCCAGCAGTGGGGGAAGGTATGGCTACACCTTC. It yields the protein CASSGGRYGYTF.

CDR3 nucleotide sequence: TGTGCCAGCAGCTTAGATGGCAGGAACACTGAAGCTTTCTTT. Translation: CASSLDGRNTEAFF. This chain uses TRBV27 with TRBJ1-1, with D hard to call. In germline, CDR1 is MNHEY, CDR2 SMNVEV (reference sequence). Trimming cost V 6 bases and J 1 base, with 12 bases left between them. The CDR3 contains 14 residues.

The chain is built from TRBV6-1 and TRBJ1-4; the match to TRBD1 covers 9 bases. V shed 0 bases, J shed 8 bases, and the junction held 4 bases outside the gene matches. Germline V gene sequence: CDR1 MNHNS, CDR2 SASEGT. The CDR3 contains 15 residues. The CDR3 region has the DNA TGTGCCAGCAGTGAAGCCACAGGGGGCGGGGAAAAACTGTTTTTT. It specifies CASSEATGGGEKLFF.

This sequence joins TRBV10-3 and TRBJ2-2; 9 positions agree with TRBD1. Germline loops: CDR1 ENHRY, CDR2 SYGVKD. V dropped 6 bases and J dropped 6; count of bases not matched to a gene: 11. The CDR3 totals 16 residues. The CDR3 reads CAISPSTGGSPGELFF. CDR3 nucleotides: TGTGCCATCAGCCCCTCCACAGGGGGCTCCCCCGGGGAGCTGTTTTTT.

This clone was counted once. Within the sample, other DNA sequences also encode this same CDR3. This chain uses TRBV25-1 with TRBJ2-7; D possibly corresponds to TRBD1 (6 bases). The CDR3 contains 13 residues. Trimming cost V 2 bases and J 5 bases, with 10 bases left between them. CDR1 MGHDK and CDR2 SYGVNS come from the germline V gene. CDR3 sequence (DNA): TGTGCCAGCAGTGAACTCTACAGGGACGAGCAGTACTTC. It codes for CASSELYRDEQYF.

In its sample, this clone was seen once. The chain links TRBV5-1 to TRBJ1-1; D possibly corresponds to TRBD1 (6 bases). The germline V gene has CDR1 SGHRS and CDR2 YFSETQ. Trimming removed 0 bases at V and 4 bases at J, with 16 bases between. This CDR3 has 16 amino acids. This CDR3 is CASSLEGGLGATEAFF. CDR3 in DNA: TGCGCCAGCAGCTTGGAGGGGGGTTTAGGGGCCACTGAAGCTTTCTTT.

The rearrangement uses TRBV27 and TRBJ2-1; possible D gene TRBD2, 5 bases. The V and J ends lost 8 bases and 8 bases respectively, with 16 bases between them. This CDR3 comprises 13 residues. CDR1 and CDR2 from the germline V gene are MNHEY and SMNVEV (reference sequence). CDR3 region: CASRQVEAHEQFF. DNA of the CDR3: TGTGCCAGCCGACAAGTGGAGGCCCATGAGCAGTTCTTC.

The V gene is TRBV6-4, the J gene TRBJ1-5, with a weak D call TRBD1 (5 bases). The CDR3 covers 16 residues. The germline gives CDR1 MRHNA, CDR2 SNTAGT. Trimming shortened V by 8 bases and J by 0 bases, and 17 bases separated the two germline ends. The CDR3 nucleotides read TGTGCCAGCTCCTTCGGGGGGGGAAATAGCAATCAGCCCCAGCATTTT. Protein product: CASSFGGGNSNQPQHF.

The V gene is TRBV10-3, the J gene TRBJ2-1; tentative D call: TRBD1 (7 bases). Trimming took 2 bases from V and 9 from J, leaving 14 bases between them. The CDR3 consists of 14 residues. Germline CDR1 ENHRY, CDR2 SYGVKD. This chain's CDR3 is CAISEEEGASEQFF. The CDR3 region has the DNA TGTGCCATCAGTGAGGAGGAGGGGGCTAGTGAGCAGTTCTTC.

This clone came up once. The chain joins TRBV10-3 to TRBJ1-5; no reliable D call. Germline V gene data show CDR1 as ENHRY and CDR2 as SYGVKD. V lost 5 bases to trimming and J lost 4 bases, with 9 bases between them. The CDR3 is made up of 13 amino acids. The CDR3 DNA follows: TGTGCCATCAGTTATTCAGAGAATCAGCCCCAGCATTTT. It yields the protein CAISYSENQPQHF.

The sample holds a few counts of this clone. The V and J genes are TRBV7-2 and TRBJ1-1; maybe TRBD1 (6 bases). CDR1 is SGHTA, CDR2 FQGNSA, per germline. V was trimmed by 8 bases and J by 1 base, leaving 14 bases between them. The CDR3 is 14 amino acids. The CDR3 nucleotides are TGTGCCAGCTTGCTGGGGGGCAGGAACACTGAAGCTTTCTTT. Translating gives CASLLGGRNTEAFF.

The chain recombines TRBV7-8 with TRBJ2-2, with 14 positions matching TRBD2. V was pared by 5 bases and J by 0 bases, with 2 bases of the junction left unmatched. CDR3 length equals 17 residues. Germline values: CDR1 SGHVS, CDR2 FQNEAQ. The chain's CDR3 is CASSETSGGANTGELFF. CDR3 bases: TGTGCCAGCAGCGAGACTAGCGGGGGGGCGAACACCGGGGAGCTGTTTTTT.

In its sample, this clone was seen once. The rearrangement links TRBV29-1 to TRBJ2-1; 10 nucleotides align to TRBD1. The CDR3 is 14 amino acids. The germline V gene encodes CDR1 SQVTM and CDR2 ANQGSEA. V dropped 6 bases and J dropped 12; count of bases not matched to a gene: 14. The CDR3 spells CSVPGTGALWGQFF. The CDR3 nucleotides are TGCAGCGTCCCCGGGACAGGGGCCCTTTGGGGGCAGTTCTTC.

The chain has TRBV28 and TRBJ1-2; TRBD1 agrees at 8 bases. The CDR3 contains 14 residues. Trimming at V came to 6 bases and at J to 8 bases, leaving 11 bases not matched to a gene. Germline CDR1 reads MDHEN; CDR2 reads SYDVKM. For the CDR3, the DNA is TGTGCCAGCAGCATTACAGGGGGGACGGGGGGCTACACCTTC. It codes for CASSITGGTGGYTF.

The V and J genes are TRBV28 and TRBJ1-4; TRBD1 matches 8 bases. CDR1 and CDR2 (germline): MDHEN, SYDVKM. V lost 5 bases and J lost 4; bases outside the gene matches: 6. This CDR3 is 15 amino acids long. The CDR3 coding sequence is TGTGCCAGCAGTCGTCCAGACAGGGGTAATGAAAAACTGTTTTTT. Translating gives CASSRPDRGNEKLFF. Full variable domain (rest looked up from reference TRBV28 and TRBJ1-4): DVKVTQSSRYLVKRTGEKVFLECVQDMDHENMFWYRQDPGLGLRLIYFSYDVKMKEKGDIPEGYSVSREKKERFSLILESASTNQTSMYLCASSRPDRGNEKLFFGSGTQLSVL.

The V gene is TRBV4-1, the J gene TRBJ2-7, with D uncertain. This CDR3 contains 16 residues. Germline CDR1 reads MGHRA; CDR2 reads YSYEKL. Trimming cost V 0 bases and J 6 bases, with 18 bases left between them. CDR3 loop: CASSQDWSSALGEQYF. CDR3 coding DNA: TGCGCCAGCAGCCAAGATTGGTCTAGTGCCCTTGGCGAGCAGTACTTC.

This clone was picked up one time. This chain connects TRBV6-1 to TRBJ1-5; no firm D call. Germline lookup yields CDR1 MNHNS and CDR2 SASEGT. The length of the CDR3 is 13 residues. The V end lost 3 bases, the J end lost 3 bases, and 6 bases lay between the germline ends. The CDR3 coding sequence is TGTGCCAGCAGTGACAGTTTCAATCAGCCCCAGCATTTT. Its translation: CASSDSFNQPQHF.

The chain uses TRBV7-8 and TRBJ2-1, with D possibly TRBD2 on 6 matching bases. Germline-derived CDR1 and CDR2 are SGHVS and FQNEAQ. The CDR3 extends over 15 amino acids. V lost 4 bases, J lost 12 bases, and 22 bases lay in between. CDR3 bases: TGTGCCAGCAGCTCCTTCAAGCGGGTCCTAGGCGGGCAGTTCTTC. Its protein product is CASSSFKRVLGGQFF.

The rearrangement joins TRBV9 to TRBJ1-2; D ambiguous. The CDR3 loop spans 13 amino acids. In germline, CDR1 is SGDLS, CDR2 YYNGEE. Trimming shortened V by 0 bases and J by 2 bases, and 5 bases separated the two germline ends. The CDR3 sequence is CASSVEPNYGYTF. The CDR3 nucleotides read TGTGCCAGCAGCGTAGAGCCGAACTATGGCTACACCTTC.

The chain uses TRBV18 and TRBJ2-3, with TRBD2 matching over 11 bases. The CDR3 is made up of 16 amino acids. V shed 3 bases, J shed 1 base, and the junction held 3 bases outside the gene matches. Germline assignment: CDR1 KGHSH and CDR2 LQKENI. The CDR3 coding sequence is TGTGCCAGCTCACCTCTGGGACTAGCGGGCACAGATACGCAGTATTTT. The encoded protein is CASSPLGLAGTDTQYF.